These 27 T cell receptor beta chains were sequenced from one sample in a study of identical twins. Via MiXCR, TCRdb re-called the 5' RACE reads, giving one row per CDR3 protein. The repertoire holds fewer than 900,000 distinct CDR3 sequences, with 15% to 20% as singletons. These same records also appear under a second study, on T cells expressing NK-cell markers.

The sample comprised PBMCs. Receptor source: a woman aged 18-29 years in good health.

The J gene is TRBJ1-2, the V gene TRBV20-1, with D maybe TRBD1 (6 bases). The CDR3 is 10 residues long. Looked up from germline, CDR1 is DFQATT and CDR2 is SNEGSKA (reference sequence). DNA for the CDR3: TGCAGGGGGGCTGACTATGGCTACACCTTC. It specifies CRGADYGYTF.

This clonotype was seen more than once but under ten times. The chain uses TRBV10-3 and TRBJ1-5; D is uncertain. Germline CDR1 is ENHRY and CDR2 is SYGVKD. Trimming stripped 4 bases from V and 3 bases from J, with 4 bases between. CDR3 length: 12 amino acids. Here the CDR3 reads CAISAPNQPQHF. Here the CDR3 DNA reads TGTGCCATCAGTGCCCCCAATCAGCCCCAGCATTTT.

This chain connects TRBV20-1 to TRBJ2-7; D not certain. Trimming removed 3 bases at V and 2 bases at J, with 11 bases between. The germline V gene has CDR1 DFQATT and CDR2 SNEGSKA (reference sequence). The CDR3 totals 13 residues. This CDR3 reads CSASYLDPYEQYF. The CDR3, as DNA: TGCAGTGCTAGCTATCTGGATCCCTACGAGCAGTACTTC.

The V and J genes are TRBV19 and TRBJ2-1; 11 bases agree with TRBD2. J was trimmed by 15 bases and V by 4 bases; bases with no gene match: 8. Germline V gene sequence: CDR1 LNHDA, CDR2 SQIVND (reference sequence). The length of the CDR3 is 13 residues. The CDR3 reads CASSTLAGGQRFF. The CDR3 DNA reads TGTGCCAGTAGTACCCTAGCGGGAGGCCAAAGGTTCTTC.

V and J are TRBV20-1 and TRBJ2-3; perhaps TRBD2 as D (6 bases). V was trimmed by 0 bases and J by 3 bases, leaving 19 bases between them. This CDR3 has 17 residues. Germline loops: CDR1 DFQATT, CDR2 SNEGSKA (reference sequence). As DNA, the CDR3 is TGCAGTGCTAGAGATTGGGGTCGCGGGATCCTAACAGATACGCAGTATTTT. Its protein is CSARDWGRGILTDTQYF.

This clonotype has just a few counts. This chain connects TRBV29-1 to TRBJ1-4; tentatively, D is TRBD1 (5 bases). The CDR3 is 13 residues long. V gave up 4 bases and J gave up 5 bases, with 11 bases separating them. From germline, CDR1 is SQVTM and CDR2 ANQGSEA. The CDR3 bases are TGCAGCGTTGTGGGGCACCAGAATGAAAAACTGTTTTTT. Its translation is CSVVGHQNEKLFF.

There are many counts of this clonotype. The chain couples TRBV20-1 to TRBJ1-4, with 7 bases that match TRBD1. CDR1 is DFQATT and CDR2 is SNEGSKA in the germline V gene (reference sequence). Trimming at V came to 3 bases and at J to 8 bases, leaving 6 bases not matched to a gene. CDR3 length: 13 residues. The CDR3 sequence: CSASMNRGEKLFF. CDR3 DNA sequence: TGCAGTGCTAGTATGAACAGGGGAGAAAAACTGTTTTTT.

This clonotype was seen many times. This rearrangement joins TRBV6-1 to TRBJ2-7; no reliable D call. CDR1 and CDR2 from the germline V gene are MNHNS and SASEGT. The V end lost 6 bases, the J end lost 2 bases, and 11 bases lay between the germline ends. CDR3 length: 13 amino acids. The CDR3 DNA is TGTGCCAGCAGCACCGGGTCGACCTACGAGCAGTACTTC. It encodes CASSTGSTYEQYF.

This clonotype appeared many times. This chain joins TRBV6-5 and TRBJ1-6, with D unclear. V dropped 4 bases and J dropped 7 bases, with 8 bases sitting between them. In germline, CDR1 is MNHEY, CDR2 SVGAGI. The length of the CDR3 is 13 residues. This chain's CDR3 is CASSLGRNSPLHF. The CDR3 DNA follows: TGTGCCAGCAGTTTAGGGCGGAATTCACCCCTCCACTTT.

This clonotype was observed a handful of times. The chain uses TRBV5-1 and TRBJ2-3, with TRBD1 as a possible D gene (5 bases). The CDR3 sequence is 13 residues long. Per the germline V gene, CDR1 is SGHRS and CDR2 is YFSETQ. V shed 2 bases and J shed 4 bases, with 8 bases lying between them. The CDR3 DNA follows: TGCGCCAGCAGCTTAACAGGATCAGATACGCAGTATTTT. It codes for CASSLTGSDTQYF.

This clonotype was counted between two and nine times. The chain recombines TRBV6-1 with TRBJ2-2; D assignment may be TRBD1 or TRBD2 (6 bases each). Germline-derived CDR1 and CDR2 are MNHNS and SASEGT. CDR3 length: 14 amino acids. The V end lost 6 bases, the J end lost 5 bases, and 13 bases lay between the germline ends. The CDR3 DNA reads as TGTGCCAGCAGAAAGGAGGGGGTTACCGGGGAGCTGTTTTTT. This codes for CASRKEGVTGELFF.

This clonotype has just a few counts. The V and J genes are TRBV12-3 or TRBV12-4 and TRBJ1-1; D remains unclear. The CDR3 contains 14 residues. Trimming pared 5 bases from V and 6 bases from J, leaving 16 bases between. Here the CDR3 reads CASSRREGMAEAFF. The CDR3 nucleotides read TGTGCCAGCAGTCGCCGTGAAGGGATGGCTGAAGCTTTCTTT.

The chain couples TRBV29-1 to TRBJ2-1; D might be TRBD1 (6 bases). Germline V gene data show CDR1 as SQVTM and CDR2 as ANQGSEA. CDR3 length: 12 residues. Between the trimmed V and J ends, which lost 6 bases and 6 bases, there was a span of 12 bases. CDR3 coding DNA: TGCAGCGTCGCCCAGGGGATCAATGAGCAGTTCTTC. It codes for CSVAQGINEQFF.

The CDR3 spells CASSLMSGDIQYF. CDR3 sequence (DNA): TGTGCCAGCAGCTTGATGAGTGGGGACATTCAGTACTTC. This sequence joins TRBV5-6 and TRBJ2-4; unclear D gene. There are 13 residues in the CDR3. Trimming removed 1 base at V and 8 bases at J, with 10 bases between. CDR1 and CDR2 (germline): SGHDT, YYEEEE.

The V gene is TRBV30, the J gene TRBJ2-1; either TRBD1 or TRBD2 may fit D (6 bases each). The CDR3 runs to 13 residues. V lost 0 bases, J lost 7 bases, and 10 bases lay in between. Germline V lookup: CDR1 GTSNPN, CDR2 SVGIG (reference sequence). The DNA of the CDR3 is TGTGCCTGGAGTGTAGGGGGGAGGAATGAGCAGTTCTTC. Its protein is CAWSVGGRNEQFF.

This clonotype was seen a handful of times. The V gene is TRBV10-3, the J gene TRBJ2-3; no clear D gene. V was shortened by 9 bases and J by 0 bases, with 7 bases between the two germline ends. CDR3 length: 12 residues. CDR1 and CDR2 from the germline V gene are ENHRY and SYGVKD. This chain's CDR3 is CAIATSTDTQYF. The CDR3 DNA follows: TGTGCCATTGCAACTAGCACAGATACGCAGTATTTT.

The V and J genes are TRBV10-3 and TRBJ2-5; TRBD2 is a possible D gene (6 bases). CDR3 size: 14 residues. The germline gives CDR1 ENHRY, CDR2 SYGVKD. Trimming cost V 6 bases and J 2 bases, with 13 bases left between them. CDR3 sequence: CAIRNGTVQETQYF. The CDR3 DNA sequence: TGTGCCATCAGGAACGGGACTGTGCAAGAGACCCAGTACTTC.

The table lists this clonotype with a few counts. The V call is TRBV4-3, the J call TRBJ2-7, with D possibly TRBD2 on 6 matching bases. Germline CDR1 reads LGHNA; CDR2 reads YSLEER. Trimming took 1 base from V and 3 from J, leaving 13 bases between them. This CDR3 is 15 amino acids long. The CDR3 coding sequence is TGCGCCAGCAGCCAAGTGGGGCTAGCGAGCTACGAGCAGTACTTC. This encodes CASSQVGLASYEQYF.

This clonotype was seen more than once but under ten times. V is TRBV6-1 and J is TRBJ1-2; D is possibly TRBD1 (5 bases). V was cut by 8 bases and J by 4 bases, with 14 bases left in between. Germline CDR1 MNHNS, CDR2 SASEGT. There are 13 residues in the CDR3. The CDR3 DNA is TGTGCCAGCTTGGCCCCTGGGGGCTATGGCTACACCTTC. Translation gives CASLAPGGYGYTF.

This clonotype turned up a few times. In nucleotides, the CDR3 is TGTGCCAGCAGTTACTCTCCCTCTAGCGGGGGGGCCCAAGATACGCAGTATTTT. Its protein is CASSYSPSSGGAQDTQYF. V and J are TRBV6-5 and TRBJ2-3; 12 nucleotides align to TRBD2. Per germline, CDR1 MNHEY and CDR2 SVGAGI. Losses at the gene ends were 0 bases for V and 5 bases for J; bases not matched to a gene: 9. CDR3 length: 18 residues.

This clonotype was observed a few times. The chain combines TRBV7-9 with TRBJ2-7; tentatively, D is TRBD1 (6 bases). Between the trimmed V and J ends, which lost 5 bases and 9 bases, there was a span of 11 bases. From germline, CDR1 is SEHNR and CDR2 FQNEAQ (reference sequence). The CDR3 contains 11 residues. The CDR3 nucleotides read TGTGCCAGCAGCCGGACAGTTGGGCAGTACTTC. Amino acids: CASSRTVGQYF. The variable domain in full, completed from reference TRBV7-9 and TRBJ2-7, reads DTGVSQNPRHKITKRGQNVTFRCDPISEHNRLYWYRQTLGQGPEFLTYFQNEAQLEKSRLLSDRFSAERPKGSFSTLEIQRTEQGDSAMYLCASSRTVGQYFGPGTRLTVT.

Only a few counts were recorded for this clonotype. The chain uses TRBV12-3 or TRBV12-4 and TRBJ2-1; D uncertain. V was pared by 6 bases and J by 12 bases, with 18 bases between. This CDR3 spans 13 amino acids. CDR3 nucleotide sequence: TGTGCCAGCAGCCCTAGAGGCCTCATGAGGCAGTTCTTC. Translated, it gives CASSPRGLMRQFF.

For the CDR3, the DNA is TGTGCCAGCTCACCTGGGACAGCCCGAGAGACCCAGTACTTC. It specifies CASSPGTARETQYF. The chain employs TRBV18 and TRBJ2-5; 7 positions agree with TRBD1. The germline CDR1 and CDR2 sequences are KGHSH and LQKENI. This CDR3 has 14 residues. The trim removed 3 bases at V and 4 bases at J, leaving 5 bases unmatched.

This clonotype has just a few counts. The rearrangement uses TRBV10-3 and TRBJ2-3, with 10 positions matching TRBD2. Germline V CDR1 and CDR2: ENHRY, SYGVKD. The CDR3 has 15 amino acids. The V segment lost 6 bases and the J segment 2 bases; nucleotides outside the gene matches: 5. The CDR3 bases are TGTGCCATCAGCCTACTAGCGGGGACCACAGATACGCAGTATTTT. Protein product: CAISLLAGTTDTQYF.

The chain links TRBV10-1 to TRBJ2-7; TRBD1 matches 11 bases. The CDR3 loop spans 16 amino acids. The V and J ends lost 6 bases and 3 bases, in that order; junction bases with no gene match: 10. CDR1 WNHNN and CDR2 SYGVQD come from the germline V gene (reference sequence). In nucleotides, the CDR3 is TGCGCCAGCAGCCCCACTGGGGGACAGGGGGTCTACGAGCAGTACTTC. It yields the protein CASSPTGGQGVYEQYF.

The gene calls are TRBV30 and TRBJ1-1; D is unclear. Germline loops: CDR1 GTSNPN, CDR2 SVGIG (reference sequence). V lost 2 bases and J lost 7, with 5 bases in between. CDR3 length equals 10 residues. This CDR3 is CAWSSVEAFF. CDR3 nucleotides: TGTGCCTGGAGTTCTGTTGAAGCTTTCTTT.

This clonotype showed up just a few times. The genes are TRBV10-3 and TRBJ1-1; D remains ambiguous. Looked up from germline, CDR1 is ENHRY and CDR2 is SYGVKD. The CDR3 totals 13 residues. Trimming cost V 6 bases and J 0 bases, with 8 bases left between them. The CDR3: CAISDIMNTEAFF. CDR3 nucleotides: TGTGCCATCAGCGACATCATGAACACTGAAGCTTTCTTT.